These T cell receptor beta chains were read from a single sample in a study of cytotoxic CD8 clonotypes in ibrutinib-treated CLL. Sequenced by immunoSEQ multiplex PCR; TCRdb stores in-frame clones only, minus some. The sample contains 45,000 to 70,000 clones, around 60% of which appear only once. The input for sequencing was PBMCs, taken after 24 months of ibrutinib treatment. The receptor set was obtained from a human donor with chronic lymphocytic leukemia. Each CDR3 is given with its conserved first and last residue. The D gene is left open where the match is weak. Size values are once, few and many counts, or a class for expanded clones, and some rows have none.

d_call,j_call,v_call,clone_size,cdr3_nt,cdr3_aa
-,TRBJ2-5,TRBV29-1,-,TGCAGTGCGACGGCAGGGGAGACCCAGTACTTC,CSATAGETQYF
TRBD2,TRBJ2-5,TRBV5-1,-,TGCGCCAGCAGCTCTCGGACTAGCGGAGCACAAGAGACCCAGTACTTC,CASSSRTSGAQETQYF
-,TRBJ1-3,TRBV5-4,-,TGTGCCAGCAGCTTGGGTCAGATGCCTGGAAACACCATATATTTT,CASSLGQMPGNTIYF
-,TRBJ1-3,TRBV6-1,-,TGTGCCAGCACCCGGGGGAACACCATATATTTT,CASTRGNTIYF
-,TRBJ1-5,TRBV28,-,TGTGCCAGCAGTCCCCTAATCCACAGGGCAGATCAGCCCCAGCATTTT,CASSPLIHRADQPQHF
-,TRBJ1-2,TRBV5-1,once,TGCGCCAGCAAGGTAAGGACCACATATGGCTACACCTTC,CASKVRTTYGYTF
-,TRBJ2-7,TRBV28,few,TGTGCCAGCAGTTTTGGTAGGGTCTCCTACGAGCAGTACTTC,CASSFGRVSYEQYF
-,TRBJ1-5,TRBV7-2,medium-sized,TGTGCCAGCAGCCCCCCAAATCAGCCCCAGCATTTT,CASSPPNQPQHF
TRBD2,TRBJ2-3,TRBV2,few,TGTGCCAGCTTGTCTAGCGGGGGAGATACGCAGTATTTT,CASLSSGGDTQYF
-,TRBJ2-3,TRBV18,-,TGTGCCAGCTCACCGATTCAGACCGATACGCAGTATTTT,CASSPIQTDTQYF
TRBD2,TRBJ2-2,TRBV19,few,TGTGCCAGTAGTCTGACTAGCGATCCCGGGGAGCTGTTTTTT,CASSLTSDPGELFF
-,TRBJ1-1,TRBV5-6,few,TGTGCCAGCAGCTCGTTGAGGGAAGCTTTCTTT,CASSSLREAFF
TRBD1,TRBJ1-1,TRBV25-1,-,TGTGCCAGCAGTGAGGACAGGGGGGTTGAGACTGAAGCTTTCTTT,CASSEDRGVETEAFF
-,TRBJ2-6,TRBV4-1,-,TGCGCCAGCAGCCACCGACAGGTCTCTGGGGCCAACGTCCTGACTTTC,CASSHRQVSGANVLTF
TRBD2,TRBJ2-1,TRBV4-2,many,TGTGCCAGCAGCCATGACCTAGCGGTCCTTTCCTACAATGAGCAGTTCTTC,CASSHDLAVLSYNEQFF
TRBD2,TRBJ2-2,TRBV5-1,-,TGCGCCAGCAGCTGGAGGGCTAGCGGGGAAATAAACACCGGGGAGCTGTTTTTT,CASSWRASGEINTGELFF
TRBD2,TRBJ2-5,TRBV2,-,TGTGCCAGCAGCTTACTAGCGGGAGGCATGGAGACCCAGTACTTC,CASSLLAGGMETQYF
-,TRBJ2-7,TRBV27,-,TGTGCCAGCAGTAACCTCTACGAGCAGTACTTC,CASSNLYEQYF
-,TRBJ1-3,TRBV5-1,-,TGCGCCAGCAGCTTGGGGACAGCTGGAAACACCATATATTTT,CASSLGTAGNTIYF
TRBD1,TRBJ2-7,TRBV5-5,many,TGTGCCAGCAGCTTGATAGGACAGGGGGCCTACGAGCAGTACTTC,CASSLIGQGAYEQYF
TRBD1,TRBJ1-6,TRBV25-1,-,TGTGCCAGCGGAGGGACAGGGGAAAATTCACCCCTCCACTTT,CASGGTGENSPLHF
-,TRBJ1-3,TRBV5-6,-,TGTGCCAGCATGGCAGGGCCCAGCTCTGGAAACACCATATATTTT,CASMAGPSSGNTIYF
-,TRBJ2-7,TRBV4-1,-,TGCGCCAGCAGCCAAGTATCCGAGACTAGACGGCAGTACTTC,CASSQVSETRRQYF
-,TRBJ2-5,TRBV5-1,-,TGCGCCAGCAGCTTGGATCTGCGGGGAAAAGAGACCCAGTACTTC,CASSLDLRGKETQYF
TRBD1,TRBJ1-4,TRBV4-1,few,TGCGCCAGCAGCCCGTGGACAGGGGGAGAAAAACTGTTTTTT,CASSPWTGGEKLFF
TRBD1,TRBJ2-3,TRBV11-2,once,TGTGCCAGCAGCACGCAGACAGGGGGCCCAACAGATACGCAGTATTTT,CASSTQTGGPTDTQYF
-,TRBJ2-3,TRBV5-6,few,TGTGCCAGCATCGGGACAACAGATACGCAGTATTTT,CASIGTTDTQYF
-,TRBJ1-4,TRBV6-1,-,TGTGCCATCAGTGGCGCTCCCGCAACTAATGAAAAACTGTTTTTT,CAISGAPATNEKLFF
TRBD1,TRBJ1-2,TRBV18,-,TGTGCCAGCTCACCAGGGACAGGGTATGGCTACACCTTC,CASSPGTGYGYTF
TRBD1,TRBJ1-6,TRBV27,-,TGTGCCAGCAGCCTAGACAGGGGTAATTCACCCCTCCACTTT,CASSLDRGNSPLHF
-,TRBJ2-2,TRBV7-9,-,TGTGCCAGCAGCGCCGGGGACTTCCCAAACACCGGGGAGCTGTTTTTT,CASSAGDFPNTGELFF
TRBD1,TRBJ2-1,TRBV7-2,-,TGTGCCAGCAGCCCAGGACAGGGGCCGGGTGATGAGCAGTTCTTC,CASSPGQGPGDEQFF
-,TRBJ2-3,TRBV5-8,-,TGTGCCAGCAGCTTCAGAGGGAGTGTCACAGATACGCAGTATTTT,CASSFRGSVTDTQYF
-,TRBJ2-1,TRBV7-2,-,TGTGCCAGCAGCTTAGCTGGGTCATACAATGAGCAGTTCTTC,CASSLAGSYNEQFF
-,TRBJ2-7,TRBV7-2,-,TGTGCCAGCGGGGACGGGGGTTACGAGCAGTACTTC,CASGDGGYEQYF
-,TRBJ1-2,TRBV28,-,TGTGCCAGCATCTCTCTTGGACATGGCTACACCTTC,CASISLGHGYTF
-,TRBJ1-3,TRBV19,few,TGTGCCGCGACCGCCGGGAGGAGCTCTGGAAACACCATATATTTT,CAATAGRSSGNTIYF
TRBD2,TRBJ2-5,TRBV5-1,-,TGCGCCAGCAGCCCAGGGAGGGGGACTAGCGTCCAAGAGACCCAGTACTTC,CASSPGRGTSVQETQYF
-,TRBJ2-3,TRBV6-4,-,TGTGCCAGCAGTGTAGACGGGCAGGGCCCAGATACGCAGTATTTT,CASSVDGQGPDTQYF
-,TRBJ2-7,TRBV29-1,-,TGCAGCGTTGGGGCAGGGGGAGGCTACGAGCAGTACTTC,CSVGAGGGYEQYF
-,TRBJ1-1,TRBV2,-,TGTGCCAGCACTAACAGTGATCGTGGGGCTGAAGCTTTCTTT,CASTNSDRGAEAFF
-,TRBJ1-6,TRBV2,many,TGTGCCAGCGGACTGGACGCCTACAATTCACCCCTCCACTTT,CASGLDAYNSPLHF
TRBD1,TRBJ2-5,TRBV7-9,-,TGTGCCAGCAGCCAACAGGGGGGCGGGATTGAGACCCAGTACTTC,CASSQQGGGIETQYF
TRBD1,TRBJ2-5,TRBV5-1,-,TGCGCCAGCAGCGGGACAGCAGAAGAGACCCAGTACTTC,CASSGTAEETQYF
TRBD2,TRBJ2-7,TRBV5-1,-,TGCGCCAGCACGTTAGGCTGGGCTAGCGGGAGCCTCGAGCAGTACTTC,CASTLGWASGSLEQYF
-,TRBJ2-2,TRBV11-3,-,TGTGCCAGCAGCTTCGGGGGATTTCGGACCGGGGAGCTGTTTTTT,CASSFGGFRTGELFF
-,TRBJ2-4,TRBV28,few,TGTGCCAGCAGTCCTAGGGTTGACCGAGCCAAAAACATTCAGTACTTC,CASSPRVDRAKNIQYF
-,TRBJ2-3,TRBV6-1,-,TGTGCCAGCGAAAGGGGGGGCACAGATACGCAGTATTTT,CASERGGTDTQYF
TRBD2,TRBJ2-3,TRBV27,many,TGTGCCAGCAGTGATCGGATGGCGGGGGCAGATACGCAGTATTTT,CASSDRMAGADTQYF
TRBD1,TRBJ2-3,TRBV7-2,-,TGTGCCAGCAGCTTGGGACAGGGGAACACAGATACGCAGTATTTT,CASSLGQGNTDTQYF
TRBD1,TRBJ1-1,TRBV5-4,-,TGTGCCAGCAGCTTTCGACAGGGGTTGACTGAAGCTTTCTTT,CASSFRQGLTEAFF
-,TRBJ2-7,TRBV30,-,TGTGCCTGGGCGAGAGGGGAAACCTACGAGCAGTACTTC,CAWARGETYEQYF
-,TRBJ1-3,TRBV9,-,TGTGCCAGCAGCGTTACGGCCAGGGTAACAAACACCATATATTTT,CASSVTARVTNTIYF
TRBD2,TRBJ2-2,TRBV6-5,-,TGTGCCAGCATGGCTAGCGGGAGAGTAGCCGGGGAGCTGTTTTTT,CASMASGRVAGELFF